This T cell receptor beta chain was sequenced for a study of CD8 T cells in ankylosing spondylitis. There are a few counts of this clonotype. Its antigen remains unknown. TCRdb independently ran MiXCR on the 5' RACE reads; one entry per CDR3 protein. The sample lists nearly 350,000 distinct CDR3 sequences, 14% to 15% occurring once. Study-wide findings and caveats: Clones tied to disease were said to be significantly enriched in matched ankylosing spondylitis synovial fluid. Among TCR beta sequences, a motif of roughly 8 highly homologous variants appeared characteristic of ankylosing spondylitis blood.

Sequenced input: blood, either unsorted or a sorted T cell fraction (not recorded which). The TCR comes from a male donor with ankylosing spondylitis or in good health (not recorded which).

The CDR3, as DNA: TGCAGCGTTGCCCCCCATAGCGGGGACTCCTACAATGAGCAGTTCTTC. It codes for CSVAPHSGDSYNEQFF. J is TRBJ2-1 and V is TRBV29-1, with 8 bases identical to TRBD2. The CDR3 runs to 16 residues. Trimming cost V 4 bases and J 0 bases; bases outside gene matches: 8. CDR1 is SQVTM, CDR2 ANQGSEA, per germline.